The 14 T cell receptor beta chains listed next were all sequenced from one sample in a study of CD8 T cells in Susac syndrome. Roughly 0.5 to 1 ug RNA was reverse transcribed with random hexamers. TCRdb re-analysed the immunoSEQ multiplex PCR reads in MiXCR, keeping a single row per CDR3 protein. The sample carries 100,000 to 150,000 distinct CDR3 sequences, 65% to 90% recorded once. Sequences were obtained from CD8+ T cells from PBMCs. The origin of the receptors is a human donor with multiple sclerosis.

The CDR3 DNA follows: TGCGCCAGCAGCTTGGCTAGCGGGGGGTACGAGCAGTACTTC. It specifies CASSLASGGYEQYF. V is TRBV5-1 and J is TRBJ2-7; 11 nucleotides line up with TRBD2. The junction had 0 bases not matched to a gene; V was cut back by 0 bases and J by 4 bases. The CDR3 is 14 amino acids. Germline V CDR1 and CDR2: SGHRS, YFSETQ.

This clonotype was found once. CDR3 amino acids: CASSLGLDFYNEQFF. In DNA form, the CDR3 reads TGTGCCAGCAGTTTGGGACTAGATTTCTACAATGAGCAGTTCTTC. The rearrangement uses TRBV27 and TRBJ2-1; 8 nucleotides match TRBD2. CDR1 MNHEY and CDR2 SMNVEV come from the germline V gene (reference sequence). V trimming: 3 bases; J trimming: 3 bases; junction bases outside the gene matches: 4. The CDR3 totals 15 residues.

This clonotype is a singleton in its sample. The chain is built from TRBV28 and TRBJ2-5; 11 bases match TRBD2. V was clipped by 10 bases and J by 1 base; unmatched bases: 5. CDR3 length equals 14 residues. Per the germline V gene, CDR1 is MDHEN and CDR2 is SYDVKM. The CDR3 loop reads CATSGLAGQETQYF. CDR3 sequence (DNA): TGTGCCACCTCCGGACTAGCGGGCCAAGAGACCCAGTACTTC.

V is TRBV3-1 and J is TRBJ2-3, with 8 bases lining up with TRBD2. The CDR3 sequence is 17 residues long. CDR1 and CDR2 (germline): LGHDT, YNNKEL (reference sequence). J gave up 4 bases and V 1 base, and 10 bases lay outside the gene matches. The CDR3 is CASSQGPRVAGPDTQYF. The CDR3 nucleotides are TGTGCCAGCAGCCAAGGCCCAAGGGTAGCGGGGCCAGATACGCAGTATTTT.

The chain uses TRBV6-5 and TRBJ2-2; tentative D call: TRBD1 (6 bases). With 3 bases removed from V and 6 bases from J, the gap between germline ends came to 11 bases. Germline-derived CDR1 and CDR2 are MNHEY and SVGAGI. The CDR3 is 14 amino acids. CDR3 nucleotides: TGTGCCAGCAGTTATACCTCAGGGGCCGGGGAGCTGTTTTTT. Protein sequence: CASSYTSGAGELFF.

The chain joins TRBV29-1 to TRBJ1-3, with 7 bases matching TRBD1. Trimming took 5 bases from V and 0 from J; bases not matched to a gene: 1. The CDR3 sequence is 13 residues long. In germline, CDR1 is SQVTM, CDR2 ANQGSEA. The CDR3 reads CSVRQGSGNTIYF. The CDR3 DNA reads as TGCAGCGTTCGACAGGGCTCTGGAAACACCATATATTTT. The variable domain in full, with the rest retrieved from reference TRBV29-1 and TRBJ1-3, is SAVISQKPSRDICQRGTSLTIQCQVDSQVTMMFWYRQQPGQSLTLIATANQGSEATYESGFVIDKFPISRPNLTFSTLTVSNMSPEDSSIYLCSVRQGSGNTIYFGEGSWLTVV.

The rearrangement links TRBV9 to TRBJ2-5; D unclear. Germline CDR1 reads SGDLS; CDR2 reads YYNGEE. Deletions cut 4 bases from V and 2 bases from J, with 12 bases between. This CDR3 region has 14 residues. The CDR3 bases are TGTGCCAGCAGCCCGAAAGGACCACAAGAGACCCAGTACTTC. Amino acids: CASSPKGPQETQYF. The variable domain in full, with the rest retrieved from reference TRBV9 and TRBJ2-5, is DSGVTQTPKHLITATGQRVTLRCSPRSGDLSVYWYQQSLDQGLQFLIQYYNGEERAKGNILERFSAQQFPDLHSELNLSSLELGDSALYFCASSPKGPQETQYFGPGTRLLVL.

The chain has TRBV4-1 and TRBJ1-1, with D hard to call. The CDR3 spans 15 residues. Germline CDR1 and CDR2: MGHRA and YSYEKL. Trimming removed 2 bases from V and 4 bases from J, with 14 bases in between. The CDR3 region has the DNA TGCGCCAGCAGCCAATTTACGCCGGTGGGCACTGAAGCTTTCTTT. Translating it yields CASSQFTPVGTEAFF.

The chain carries TRBV4-2 and TRBJ2-1; D may correspond to TRBD1 or TRBD2 (6 bases each). The V gene's germline CDR1 is LGHNA and CDR2 YNFKEQ. V was shortened by 5 bases and J by 9 bases, with 14 bases between the two germline ends. The CDR3 runs to 13 residues. The CDR3 sequence: CASSVSGAGEQFF. In DNA form, the CDR3 reads TGTGCCAGCAGCGTTTCGGGGGCGGGTGAGCAGTTCTTC.

This clonotype was counted between two and nine times. The chain couples TRBV7-6 to TRBJ1-2, with D hard to call. V was cut by 1 base and J by 7 bases, with 10 bases left in between. Germline V lookup: CDR1 SGHVS, CDR2 FNYEAQ. CDR3 length: 13 amino acids. The CDR3 sequence is CASSLGGSGGYTF. CDR3 coding DNA: TGTGCCAGCAGCTTAGGGGGATCGGGTGGCTACACCTTC.

This chain joins TRBV5-6 and TRBJ1-2; 7 bases are shared with TRBD1. Germline CDR1 reads SGHDT; CDR2 reads YYEEEE. The CDR3 loop spans 13 amino acids. V was pared by 2 bases and J by 4 bases, with 2 bases of the junction left unmatched. CDR3 residues: CASSFRDSYGYTF. In DNA form, the CDR3 reads TGTGCCAGCAGCTTCCGGGACAGCTATGGCTACACCTTC.

The chain recombines TRBV7-9 with TRBJ1-5; 9 bases are a match to TRBD1. Germline V gives CDR1 SEHNR, CDR2 FQNEAQ (reference sequence). This CDR3 has 17 residues. Unmatched junction bases numbered 12, after V lost 2 bases and J lost 7 bases. CDR3 DNA: TGTGCCAGCAGCTTAAGAACGGCGAGACAGGGGGTCCAGCCCCAGCATTTT. Amino acids: CASSLRTARQGVQPQHF.

The V gene is TRBV28, the J gene TRBJ1-1; maybe TRBD1 (6 bases). The CDR3 is 14 amino acids. V lost 6 bases, J lost 5 bases, and 16 bases lay in between. Germline-derived CDR1 and CDR2 are MDHEN and SYDVKM. In DNA form, the CDR3 reads TGTGCCAGCAGCTGGCGGGGGGCAGGGACTGAAGCTTTCTTT. This sequence encodes CASSWRGAGTEAFF. The complete variable domain, with remaining parts taken from reference TRBV28 and TRBJ1-1, reads DVKVTQSSRYLVKRTGEKVFLECVQDMDHENMFWYRQDPGLGLRLIYFSYDVKMKEKGDIPEGYSVSREKKERFSLILESASTNQTSMYLCASSWRGAGTEAFFGQGTRLTVV.

To note about this clonotype: A junction boundary mismatches the germline segment, possibly from a read error. The J gene is TRBJ2-3, the V gene TRBV15; D not certain. The germline V gene has CDR1 LNHNV and CDR2 YYDKDF (reference sequence). The CDR3 loop spans 14 amino acids. Written as DNA, the CDR3 is TGTGCCACCAGCAGAGATCCGTCTAGTGATATGCAGTATTTT. Translated: CATSRDPSSDMQYF.